Listed below are T cell receptor beta chains from one sample, sequenced in a study of OX40 agonist ivuxolimab in advanced cancers. Assay: immunoSEQ multiplex PCR; the TCRdb copy retains only in-frame clones and omits some. This sample has about 28,000 clones, with around 84% found just once. Source: CD4+ or CD8+ T cells sorted from blood, taken in a trial of the OX40 agonist ivuxolimab. Source of these receptors: an adult with an advanced solid tumor such as melanoma, head and neck, liver or kidney cancer. Both conserved end residues are part of each CDR3. A D gene is named only where the DNA matches it firmly. Some rows mark clone size as missing; the rest say once, few, many or name a class of expanded clone.

d_call	clone_size	v_call	j_call	cdr3_nt	cdr3_aa
.	.	TRBV7-8	TRBJ2-1	TGTGCCAGCAGCTTAGGGCATGAGCAGTTCTTC	CASSLGHEQFF
.	few	TRBV28	TRBJ2-2	TGTGCCAGCAGCCCTCAGGCGAACACCGGGGAGCTGTTTTTT	CASSPQANTGELFF
.	.	TRBV9	TRBJ2-7	TGTGCCAGCAGCGGTGACGTATCCTACGAGCAGTACTTC	CASSGDVSYEQYF
.	.	TRBV10-1	TRBJ2-7	TGCGCCAGCAGTGAGTCCAGGATATACGAGCAGTACTTC	CASSESRIYEQYF
.	once	TRBV4-1	TRBJ2-7	TGCGCCAGCAGCCCTATAAGCGGGGAGCAGTACTTC	CASSPISGEQYF
TRBD2	.	TRBV6-1	TRBJ2-3	TGTGCCAGCAGTGACGTAGCGGGGGGAAGCACAGATACGCAGTATTTT	CASSDVAGGSTDTQYF
TRBD1	.	TRBV12-5	TRBJ2-1	TGTGCTAGTGGTTTTACAGGGGGCTTAAATGAGCAGTTCTTC	CASGFTGGLNEQFF
TRBD2	.	TRBV6-1	TRBJ2-3	TGTGCCAGCAGTGGAGGGACTAGCGGGGGGGACGCACGGGATACGCAGTATTTT	CASSGGTSGGDARDTQYF
TRBD2	.	TRBV11-2	TRBJ2-1	TGTGCCAGCAGCTTAGGAGCGGGAGACGAGCAGTTCTTC	CASSLGAGDEQFF
TRBD1	.	TRBV10-2	TRBJ1-3	TGCGCCAGCAGTACAGGGGAGGGAAGAAACACCATATATTTT	CASSTGEGRNTIYF
.	.	TRBV27	TRBJ2-5	TGTGCCAGCAGCCCCGACAGTCCAACCCAAGAGACCCAGTACTTC	CASSPDSPTQETQYF
.	.	TRBV4-1	TRBJ1-5	TGCGCCAGCAGCCAACAATCAAATCAGCCCCAGCATTTT	CASSQQSNQPQHF
TRBD1	.	TRBV7-6	TRBJ2-5	TGTGCCAGCAGCCCCCAGACAGGGGGCCATTTCCAAGAGACCCAGTACTTC	CASSPQTGGHFQETQYF
.	.	TRBV5-4	TRBJ1-1	TGTGCCAGCAGCTTGGACCGAGTAGGAACTGAAGCTTTCTTT	CASSLDRVGTEAFF
.	.	TRBV11-2	TRBJ2-1	TGTGCCAGCAGCCGAGATGAGCAGTTCTTC	CASSRDEQFF
.	.	TRBV29-1	TRBJ1-1	TGCAGCGTCTACCTTAGTGGCCTCCGCCTGAACACTGAAGCTTTCTTT	CSVYLSGLRLNTEAFF
.	.	TRBV27	TRBJ2-7	TGTGCCAGCAGTTTAGCCTTCGCCTACGAGCAGTACTTC	CASSLAFAYEQYF
.	.	TRBV5-1	TRBJ1-1	TGCGCCAGCAGCTTCGACGCCAGTTCCGATGAAGCTTTCTTT	CASSFDASSDEAFF
.	few	TRBV2	TRBJ1-4	TGTGCCACCAGGAAGCAGGAAAAACTGTTTTTT	CATRKQEKLFF
.	.	TRBV5-4	TRBJ1-5	TGTGCCAGCAGCGCAAGGAGGGGGATAGGGGATCAGCCCCAGCATTTT	CASSARRGIGDQPQHF
TRBD2	once	TRBV13	TRBJ2-3	TGTGCCAGCAGCTCCCGCGGGAGAGAGGGTTTAGATACGCAGTATTTT	CASSSRGREGLDTQYF